This T cell receptor beta chain appears in the sequencing data of a study of identical twins. Study outcomes and limitations: Carriage of fewer insertions was seen in abundant cord blood beta clonotypes, whereas memory repertoires showed none.

There are a few counts of this clonotype. Its antigen is not identified. Each CDR3 protein is one row after TCRdb ran MiXCR on the 5' RACE reads. The sample lists 1.5 million to 2 million distinct CDR3 sequences; under 35% were seen once. The TCR sequence derives from a newborn girl in good health. Material: cord blood.

CDR3 bases: TGTGCCAGCAGCGCCGAACTGACTAGGCTGGGCACAGATACGCAGTATTTT. Translating it yields CASSAELTRLGTDTQYF. V and J are TRBV7-2 and TRBJ2-3; D may be TRBD2 (6 bases). This CDR3 is built from 17 residues. The germline V gene has CDR1 SGHTA and CDR2 FQGNSA. V dropped 5 bases and J dropped 1 base, with 19 bases sitting between them.